The T cell receptor beta chain described here comes from a study of cytomegalovirus exposure and HLA in healthy donors. On the study more broadly: Among the approximately 400 genotyped donors, 70% to 90% were placed in the Caucasian-associated ancestry cluster. Points from the study as a whole: Cytomegalovirus status was reportedly diagnosed by the classifier with high specificity and sensitivity.

With 60 Vbeta and 13 Jbeta primers, the PCR was carried out. Assay: immunoSEQ multiplex PCR; the TCRdb copy retains only in-frame clones and omits some. The sample lists 100,000 to 150,000 clones, over 80% occurring once. The CDR3 loop spans 13 amino acids. The V and J ends lost 6 bases and 7 bases, in that order; junction bases with no gene match: 8. Per the germline V gene, CDR1 is MNHEY and CDR2 is SMNVEV (reference sequence). This clone was seen just once. No antigen is known for it. The sequenced sample was PBMCs. The receptor was derived from a man younger than 30 in good health and CMV-seropositive. The chain joins TRBV27 to TRBJ2-5; 7 nucleotides match TRBD2. The CDR3 nucleotides are TGTGCCAGCAGCCCTGGGGAGGGAGTGACCCAGTACTTC. Translated, it gives CASSPGEGVTQYF.